This record concerns one T cell receptor beta chain sequence. Germline CDR1 reads ENHRY; CDR2 reads SYGVKD. This CDR3 comprises 13 residues. Trimming removed 11 bases at V and 6 bases at J, with 19 bases between. These data originate in a study of cytomegalovirus exposure and HLA in healthy donors. The study ran its PCR with 60 Vbeta and 13 Jbeta primers. The data were produced by immunoSEQ multiplex PCR, yet TCRdb's version contains in-frame clones alone and is incomplete. The sample shows 100,000 to 150,000 clones, and under 2% sits with its ten largest clones. The V gene is TRBV10-3, the J gene TRBJ1-2, with D possibly TRBD1 on 5 matching bases. Sequencing used PBMCs. The sequence was collected from a man younger than 35 in good health and CMV-seronegative. CDR3 in amino acids: CASGRGSLDGYTF. Here the CDR3 DNA reads TGTGCCTCAGGAAGGGGCTCTTTGGATGGCTACACCTTC.